This TCR beta chain was captured by sequencing in a study of CD8 T cells in Susac syndrome. The CDR3 length is 13 residues. The J segment lost 7 bases and the V segment lost 4 bases, leaving 5 bases of the junction unmatched. From germline, CDR1 is SGDLS and CDR2 YYNGEE. The RNA input was 0.5 to 1 ug, and it was reverse transcribed with random hexamers. TCRdb reprocessed the immunoSEQ multiplex PCR reads via MiXCR and lists one record per CDR3 protein. In the table there are fewer than 150,000 distinct CDR3 sequences, 90% to 95% of which are singletons. High-throughput TCR beta sequencing covered peripheral CD8+ and CD4+ T cells. Controls were healthy donors chosen to match patients in age and sex. TEMRA cells were FACS-enriched and CD8+ and CD4+ T cells negatively isolated.

The genes are TRBV9 and TRBJ2-7, with 10 nucleotides matching TRBD2. The sequence was obtained from a human donor in good health. Sequenced: CD8+ T cells from PBMCs. As DNA, the CDR3 is TGTGCCAGCAGCTGGGAGCGGGAGGGGGAGCAGTACTTC. It encodes CASSWEREGEQYF.